The 10 T cell receptor beta chains reported below all come from one sample, sequenced in a study of T-cell reconstitution after alpha-beta-depleted transplantation in children. Unique molecular identifiers were built into the TCRbeta library. MiXCR was run by TCRdb on the PCR reads, yielding one entry per CDR3 protein. The sample yields about 540,000 distinct CDR3 sequences, roughly 18% seen once. The sequencing here drew on PBMCs from the stem cell graft donor, taken from the stem cell graft. The receptors derive from a human donor who donated a stem cell graft to a child with acute lymphoblastic leukemia.

The table lists this clonotype with a few counts. The chain links TRBV10-3 to TRBJ2-7; TRBD2 matches at 13 bases. Per the germline V gene, CDR1 is ENHRY and CDR2 is SYGVKD. The trim removed 2 bases at V and 2 bases at J, leaving 3 bases unmatched. The CDR3 sequence is 16 residues long. The CDR3 nucleotides are TGTGCCATCAGTGAGGAGACTAGCGGGAGGCCCTACGAGCAGTACTTC. It specifies CAISEETSGRPYEQYF.

This clonotype was seen a few times. The chain couples TRBV3-1 to TRBJ1-1; D possibly corresponds to TRBD1 (6 bases). The CDR3 has 16 residues. The V gene's germline CDR1 is LGHDT and CDR2 YNNKEL (reference sequence). Deletions cut 0 bases from V and 3 bases from J, with 14 bases between. The CDR3 nucleotides are TGTGCCAGCAGCCAAGATCCTTGGGGGACACACACTGAAGCTTTCTTT. Its protein product is CASSQDPWGTHTEAFF.

The V and J genes are TRBV14 and TRBJ1-4; 7 bases fit TRBD1. Trimming cost V 4 bases and J 6 bases; bases outside gene matches: 5. The CDR3 contains 14 residues. Germline CDR1 and CDR2: SGHDN and FVKESK. The CDR3 sequence: CASSLGTAYEKLFF. CDR3 sequence (DNA): TGTGCCAGCAGCCTAGGGACAGCCTATGAAAAACTGTTTTTT.

In this sample, this clonotype turned up a few times. The chain uses TRBV4-1 and TRBJ2-7; TRBD1 aligns across 10 bases. This CDR3 contains 15 residues. The germline gives CDR1 MGHRA, CDR2 YSYEKL. The V gene end was trimmed by 3 bases and the J gene end by 5 bases; junction bases not matched to a gene: 7. CDR3 sequence (DNA): TGCGCCAGCAGCCAGTGGGGACAGGGGATCGACGAGCAGTACTTC. Translation: CASSQWGQGIDEQYF.

Details on this clonotype: A read error may account for a junction end that differs from germline. The chain is built from TRBV12-3 or TRBV12-4 and TRBJ1-2; D is unclear. The CDR3 consists of 11 residues. The CDR3 here is CASSFWFIISF. CDR3 bases: TGTGCCAGCAGTTTCTGGTTTATTATCTCCTTC.

This clonotype was counted only a few times. This chain connects TRBV10-3 to TRBJ2-1; TRBD2 aligns across 7 bases. The CDR3 contains 12 residues. Germline lookup yields CDR1 ENHRY and CDR2 SYGVKD. With V trimmed by 2 bases and J by 9 bases, 1 base remained unmatched. The CDR3 DNA sequence: TGTGCCATCAGTGAGGGCGGGGGTGAGCAGTTCTTC. Its translation is CAISEGGGEQFF.

The chain is built from TRBV12-3 or TRBV12-4 and TRBJ2-3, with 9 positions matching TRBD2. The CDR3 contains 16 residues. V shed 6 bases, J shed 2 bases, and the junction held 9 bases outside the gene matches. The CDR3 region has the DNA TGTGCCAGCAGACTGAGACTAGCGGTAAACACAGATACGCAGTATTTT. This codes for CASRLRLAVNTDTQYF.

Worth noting for this clonotype: The junction departs from germline at one end; a sequencing error may be responsible. DNA of the CDR3: TGTACCAGCAGCTCGGGACAGGGGATTGTGACCCAGTACTTC. As protein: CTSSSGQGIVTQYF. V gene TRBV12-3 or TRBV12-4 combines with J gene TRBJ2-5, with 10 bases that match TRBD1. This CDR3 comprises 14 residues.

This clonotype has ten or more counts. V gene TRBV5-1 combines with J gene TRBJ2-1; 11 bases fit TRBD2. Trimming cost V 3 bases and J 8 bases; bases outside gene matches: 7. Germline V CDR1 and CDR2: SGHRS, YFSETQ. This CDR3 is 15 amino acids long. Here the CDR3 DNA reads TGCGCCAGCAGCTCTGTGACTAGCGGGGCGGATGAGCAGTTCTTC. It translates to CASSSVTSGADEQFF.

The chain employs TRBV29-1 and TRBJ1-1; D is undetermined. Per the germline V gene, CDR1 is SQVTM and CDR2 is ANQGSEA. CDR3 size: 12 residues. Trimming shortened V by 3 bases and J by 9 bases, and 14 bases separated the two germline ends. The CDR3 sequence: CSVDDGPLKAFF. The CDR3 nucleotides read TGCAGCGTTGACGATGGCCCACTAAAAGCTTTCTTT.